Listed here are 16 T cell receptor beta chains from one sample, sequenced in a study of cytomegalovirus exposure and HLA in healthy donors. Primers: 60 Vbeta forward and 13 Jbeta reverse. The data were produced by immunoSEQ multiplex PCR, yet TCRdb's version contains in-frame clones alone and is incomplete. Of under 200,000 clones detected, more than 70% appear once; the ten largest clones hold 6.3%. The sample was PBMCs. These TCRs come from a male donor in good health and CMV-seropositive.

The V call is TRBV27, the J call TRBJ2-3, with 11 bases lining up with TRBD1. The trim removed 3 bases at V and 3 bases at J, leaving 5 bases unmatched. Per germline, CDR1 MNHEY and CDR2 SMNVEV (reference sequence). This CDR3 is 16 amino acids long. CDR3 residues: CASSFLGQGATDTQYF. The CDR3 DNA follows: TGTGCCAGCAGTTTTCTTGGACAGGGGGCGACAGATACGCAGTATTTT.

The genes are TRBV6-5 and TRBJ1-5; D not resolved. The germline CDR1 and CDR2 sequences are MNHEY and SVGAGI. The CDR3 loop spans 14 amino acids. The germline V and J ends were trimmed by 7 bases and 0 bases, with 10 bases remaining between them. The CDR3 coding sequence is TGTGCCAGCAAGACACACACTAGCAATCAGCCCCAGCATTTT. It is translated as CASKTHTSNQPQHF.

V usage is TRBV28 and J usage is TRBJ1-5, with 7 positions matching TRBD1. The CDR3 is 14 amino acids. With 3 bases clipped from V and 7 bases from J, the junction kept 6 bases outside the gene matches. Germline CDR1 MDHEN, CDR2 SYDVKM. The CDR3 DNA sequence: TGTGCCAGCAGTTTCTACAGGGGAGGCCAGCCCCAGCATTTT. Protein product: CASSFYRGGQPQHF.

This clone was observed a single time. The J gene is TRBJ2-7, the V gene TRBV10-3; D unclear. V lost 6 bases, J lost 2 bases, and 14 bases lay in between. The CDR3 loop spans 14 amino acids. CDR1 is ENHRY, CDR2 SYGVKD, per germline. The CDR3 coding sequence is TGTGCCATCAGGTCTCGAGGCTTACCCTACGAGCAGTACTTC. Protein: CAIRSRGLPYEQYF.

This chain joins TRBV7-9 and TRBJ1-1; D is perhaps TRBD1 (6 bases). Deletions cut 5 bases from V and 4 bases from J, with 17 bases between. Germline lookup yields CDR1 SEHNR and CDR2 FQNEAQ (reference sequence). CDR3 size: 15 residues. The CDR3 spells CASSGGAVFGTEAFF. DNA of the CDR3: TGTGCCAGCAGCGGGGGCGCGGTGTTCGGCACTGAAGCTTTCTTT.

This rearrangement joins TRBV11-2 to TRBJ2-7; the match to TRBD2 covers 10 bases. The CDR3 length is 16 residues. Unmatched junction bases numbered 8, after V lost 4 bases and J lost 2 bases. The germline V gene has CDR1 SGHAT and CDR2 FQNNGV. The CDR3 loop is CASSSDSGRQTYEQYF. The CDR3 DNA sequence: TGTGCCAGCAGCTCCGATAGCGGGAGGCAGACCTACGAGCAGTACTTC.

V gene TRBV5-6 combines with J gene TRBJ1-5; TRBD1 aligns across 9 bases. Germline values: CDR1 SGHDT, CDR2 YYEEEE. J was trimmed by 3 bases and V by 4 bases; bases with no gene match: 5. The length of the CDR3 is 15 residues. CDR3 sequence: CASSNRDRDNQPQHF. The CDR3 DNA reads TGTGCCAGCAGCAACCGGGACAGGGACAATCAGCCCCAGCATTTT.

V and J are TRBV11-2 and TRBJ2-3; TRBD2 might be the D (5 bases). The CDR3 loop spans 16 amino acids. CDR1 and CDR2 from the germline V gene are SGHAT and FQNNGV. Trimming stripped 2 bases from V and 0 bases from J, with 12 bases between. CDR3 in DNA: TGTGCCAGCAGCTTACAAGGGCGGGCTAGCACAGATACGCAGTATTTT. Protein: CASSLQGRASTDTQYF. The full variable domain, its missing parts supplied by reference TRBV11-2 and TRBJ2-3, is EAGVAQSPRYKIIEKRQSVAFWCNPISGHATLYWYQQILGQGPKLLIQFQNNGVVDDSQLPKDRFSAERLKGVDSTLKIQPAKLEDSAVYLCASSLQGRASTDTQYFGPGTRLTVL.

The CDR3 coding sequence is TGTGCCACCAGCACCCGACTAGCGGGGAGGTGGGAGCAGTACTTC. Amino acids: CATSTRLAGRWEQYF. This rearrangement joins TRBV15 to TRBJ2-7; 11 nucleotides match TRBD2. J was trimmed by 7 bases and V by 4 bases; bases with no gene match: 9. The CDR3 has 15 residues. Germline lookup yields CDR1 LNHNV and CDR2 YYDKDF (reference sequence).

J is TRBJ1-2 and V is TRBV19; 10 bases line up with TRBD1. Germline V gene sequence: CDR1 LNHDA, CDR2 SQIVND (reference sequence). J gave up 4 bases and V 0 bases, and 5 bases lay outside the gene matches. The CDR3 consists of 16 residues. The CDR3 loop is CASSIDPGQGGYGYTF. CDR3 bases: TGTGCCAGTAGTATAGATCCCGGACAGGGGGGCTATGGCTACACCTTC.

The chain combines TRBV19 with TRBJ2-7; 7 positions agree with TRBD1. V shed 6 bases, J shed 7 bases, and the junction held 9 bases outside the gene matches. CDR1 is LNHDA and CDR2 is SQIVND in the germline V gene (reference sequence). This CDR3 contains 13 residues. The CDR3: CASSRQGKREQYF. CDR3 nucleotides: TGTGCCAGTAGCCGACAGGGAAAAAGGGAGCAGTACTTC.

This chain uses TRBV5-1 with TRBJ2-1, with a weak D call TRBD2 (6 bases). With 0 bases removed from V and 8 bases from J, the gap between germline ends came to 15 bases. The CDR3 length is 15 residues. CDR1 is SGHRS and CDR2 is YFSETQ in the germline V gene. The CDR3 here is CASSLATSILDEQFF. The CDR3 region has the DNA TGCGCCAGCAGCTTGGCTACTAGCATTCTTGATGAGCAGTTCTTC. Using reference TRBV5-1 and TRBJ2-1 for the parts outside the CDR3, the full variable domain is KAGVTQTPRYLIKTRGQQVTLSCSPISGHRSVSWYQQTPGQGLQFLFEYFSETQRNKGNFPGRFSGRQFSNSRSEMNVSTLELGDSALYLCASSLATSILDEQFFGPGTRLTVL.

This clone was seen just once. An end of the junction does not agree with germline; a read error may underlie this. The V call is TRBV7-9, the J call TRBJ2-5, with 10 nucleotides matching TRBD2. This CDR3 spans 15 amino acids. The germline V gene has CDR1 SEHNR and CDR2 FQNEAQ (reference sequence). The CDR3 spells CSSSFSSGRGETQYF. Written as DNA, the CDR3 is TGTTCCAGCAGCTTTTCTAGCGGGAGAGGAGAGACCCAGTACTTC.

This chain links TRBV28 with TRBJ1-1; a weak D match, TRBD1 (5 bases). Per germline, CDR1 MDHEN and CDR2 SYDVKM. V lost 4 bases to trimming and J lost 3 bases, with 12 bases between them. The CDR3 sequence is 14 residues long. The CDR3 region has the DNA TGTGCCAGCAGTTCCGGGCAGGGTGACACTGAAGCTTTCTTT. This encodes CASSSGQGDTEAFF.

The chain combines TRBV10-2 with TRBJ2-2, with TRBD1 matching over 10 bases. CDR1 WSHSY and CDR2 SAAADI come from the germline V gene. This CDR3 has 15 residues. V gave up 2 bases and J gave up 5 bases; unmatched junction bases: 2. The CDR3 is CASSEQGQGTGELFF. CDR3 coding DNA: TGCGCCAGCAGTGAGCAGGGACAGGGGACCGGGGAGCTGTTTTTT.

J is TRBJ1-2 and V is TRBV6-1; 7 bases line up with TRBD1. The germline V gene has CDR1 MNHNS and CDR2 SASEGT. The CDR3 totals 14 residues. V lost 3 bases, J lost 4 bases, and 5 bases stayed unmatched. The CDR3 region is CASSDPGQLYGYTF. CDR3 DNA: TGTGCCAGCAGTGACCCGGGACAGCTCTATGGCTACACCTTC.